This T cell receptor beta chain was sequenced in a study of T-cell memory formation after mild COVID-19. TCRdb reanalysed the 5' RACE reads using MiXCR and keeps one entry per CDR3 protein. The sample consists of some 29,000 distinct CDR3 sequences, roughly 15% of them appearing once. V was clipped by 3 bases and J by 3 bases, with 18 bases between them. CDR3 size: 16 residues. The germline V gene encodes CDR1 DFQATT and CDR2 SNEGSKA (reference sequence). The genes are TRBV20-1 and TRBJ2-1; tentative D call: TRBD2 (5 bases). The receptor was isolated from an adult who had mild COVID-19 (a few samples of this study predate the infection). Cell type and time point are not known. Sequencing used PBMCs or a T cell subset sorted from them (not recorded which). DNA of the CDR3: TGCAGTGCTAGGGAGGAAGTGGCCTTGGTCTACAATGAGCAGTTCTTC. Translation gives CSAREEVALVYNEQFF.